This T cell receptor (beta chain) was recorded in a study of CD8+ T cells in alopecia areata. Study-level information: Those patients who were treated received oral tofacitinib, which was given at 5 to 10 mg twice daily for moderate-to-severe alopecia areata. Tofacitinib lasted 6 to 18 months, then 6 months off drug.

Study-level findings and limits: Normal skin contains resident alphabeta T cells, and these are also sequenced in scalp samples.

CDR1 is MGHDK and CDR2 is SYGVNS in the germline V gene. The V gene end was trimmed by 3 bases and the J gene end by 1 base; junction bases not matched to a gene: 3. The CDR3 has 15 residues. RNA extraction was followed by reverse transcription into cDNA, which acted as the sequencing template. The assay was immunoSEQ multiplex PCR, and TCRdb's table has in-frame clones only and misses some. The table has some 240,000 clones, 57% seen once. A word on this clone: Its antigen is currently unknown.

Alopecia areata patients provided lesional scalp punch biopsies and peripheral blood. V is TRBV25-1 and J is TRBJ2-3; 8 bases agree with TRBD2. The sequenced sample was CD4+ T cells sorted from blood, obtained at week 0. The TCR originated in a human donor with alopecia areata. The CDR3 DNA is TGTGCCAGCAGTGATTGGCGGGGGGGCACAGATACGCAGTATTTT. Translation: CASSDWRGGTDTQYF.